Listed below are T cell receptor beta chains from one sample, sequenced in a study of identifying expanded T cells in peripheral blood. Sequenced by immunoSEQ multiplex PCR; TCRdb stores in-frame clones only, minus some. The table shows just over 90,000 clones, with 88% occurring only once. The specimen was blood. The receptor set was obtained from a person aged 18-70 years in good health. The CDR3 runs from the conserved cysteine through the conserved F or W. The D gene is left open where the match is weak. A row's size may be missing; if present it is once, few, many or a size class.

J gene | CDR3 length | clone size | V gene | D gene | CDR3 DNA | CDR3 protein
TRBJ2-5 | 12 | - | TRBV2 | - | TGTGCCAGCAGCGTAACCCGGGAGACCCAGTACTTC | CASSVTRETQYF
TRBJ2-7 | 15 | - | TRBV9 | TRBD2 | TGTGCCAGCAGCGTAGGGGAGGGGCACCTCTACGAGCAGTACTTC | CASSVGEGHLYEQYF
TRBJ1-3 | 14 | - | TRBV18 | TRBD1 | TGTGCCAGCTCACCGACAGGGGCTGGAAACACCATATATTTT | CASSPTGAGNTIYF
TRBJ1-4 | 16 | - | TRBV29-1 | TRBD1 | TGCAGCGTTCTATCGGGACAGGGTTTAAGCGGTGAAAAACTGTTTTTT | CSVLSGQGLSGEKLFF
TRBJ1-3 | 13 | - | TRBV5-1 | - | TGCGCCAGCAGCCATAACTCTGGAAACACCATATATTTT | CASSHNSGNTIYF
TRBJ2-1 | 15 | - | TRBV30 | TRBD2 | TGTGCCTGGAGCGTGGGACTAGCGGGGCGGAATGAGCAGTTCTTC | CAWSVGLAGRNEQFF
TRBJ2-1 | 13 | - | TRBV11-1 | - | TGTGCCAGCAGCTATAGCGAATTCAATGAGCAGTTCTTC | CASSYSEFNEQFF
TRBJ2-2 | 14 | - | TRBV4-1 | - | TGCGCCAGCAGCCTCGGACCGGAGACCGGGGAGCTGTTTTTT | CASSLGPETGELFF
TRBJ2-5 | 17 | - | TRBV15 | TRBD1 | TGTGCCACCAGCAGAAAACCACCCCCACACAGGGGTGAGACCCAGTACTTC | CATSRKPPPHRGETQYF
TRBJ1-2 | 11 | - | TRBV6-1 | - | TGTGCCAGCAGCGACAGATTTGGCTACACCTTC | CASSDRFGYTF
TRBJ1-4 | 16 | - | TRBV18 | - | TGTGCCAGCTCAACTCAGGGACCCACCACTAGGGAAAAACTGTTTTTT | CASSTQGPTTREKLFF
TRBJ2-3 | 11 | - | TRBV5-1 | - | TGCGCCAGCAGCTACCGCGATACGCAGTATTTT | CASSYRDTQYF
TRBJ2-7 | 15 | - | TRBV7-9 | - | TGTGCCAGCAGCTCACCTGGTTTGGGGGGATACGAGCAGTACTTC | CASSSPGLGGYEQYF
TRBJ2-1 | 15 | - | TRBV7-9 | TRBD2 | TGTGCCAGCAGCTTAATACTAGCGGGAAGGAATGAGCAGTTCTTC | CASSLILAGRNEQFF
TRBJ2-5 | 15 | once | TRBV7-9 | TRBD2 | TGTGCCAGCAGCCATCCGGGACTAGCCCAAGAGACCCAGTACTTC | CASSHPGLAQETQYF
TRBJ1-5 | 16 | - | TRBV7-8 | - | TGTGCCAGCAGCTCAAACATGGCAGGGGGCAATCAGCCCCAGCATTTT | CASSSNMAGGNQPQHF
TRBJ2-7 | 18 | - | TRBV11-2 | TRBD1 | TGTGCCAGCAGCTCAACTCTAGGCTGGACAGGGCGTTTGCACGAGCAGTACTTC | CASSSTLGWTGRLHEQYF
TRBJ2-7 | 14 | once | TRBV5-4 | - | TGTGCCAGCAGCTTACCGGGACCTCGGGACGAGCAGTACTTC | CASSLPGPRDEQYF
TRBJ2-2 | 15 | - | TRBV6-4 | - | TGTGCCAGCAGTTTGACAGGGGAGGGAACCGGGGAGCTGTTTTTT | CASSLTGEGTGELFF
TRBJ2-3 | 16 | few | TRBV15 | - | TGTGCCACCAGCCGAGACAAGGGACACCGCACAGATACGCAGTATTTT | CATSRDKGHRTDTQYF
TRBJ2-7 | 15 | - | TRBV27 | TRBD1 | TGTGCCAGCAGTTTTTTTCGGACAGGCGGCTACGAGCAGTACTTC | CASSFFRTGGYEQYF
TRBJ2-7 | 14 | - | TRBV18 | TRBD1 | TGTGCCAGCTCACCCTGGGACAGGGTCGACGAGCAGTACTTC | CASSPWDRVDEQYF
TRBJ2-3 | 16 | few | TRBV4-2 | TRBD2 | TGTGCCAGCAGCCTCCAAAGCGGGGGCCACACAGATACGCAGTATTTT | CASSLQSGGHTDTQYF